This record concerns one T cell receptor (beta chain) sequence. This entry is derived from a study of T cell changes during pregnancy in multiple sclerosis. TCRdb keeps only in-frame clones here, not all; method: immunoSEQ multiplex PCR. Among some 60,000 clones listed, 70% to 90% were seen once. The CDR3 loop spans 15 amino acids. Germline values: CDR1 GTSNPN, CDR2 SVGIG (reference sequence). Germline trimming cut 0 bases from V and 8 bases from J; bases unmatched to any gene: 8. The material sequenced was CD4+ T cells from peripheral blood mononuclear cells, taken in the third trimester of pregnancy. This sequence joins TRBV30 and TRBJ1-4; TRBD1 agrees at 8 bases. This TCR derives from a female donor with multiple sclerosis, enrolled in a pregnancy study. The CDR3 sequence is CAWSVNSGGGEKLFF. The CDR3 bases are TGTGCCTGGAGTGTAAATTCAGGGGGCGGCGAAAAACTGTTTTTT.